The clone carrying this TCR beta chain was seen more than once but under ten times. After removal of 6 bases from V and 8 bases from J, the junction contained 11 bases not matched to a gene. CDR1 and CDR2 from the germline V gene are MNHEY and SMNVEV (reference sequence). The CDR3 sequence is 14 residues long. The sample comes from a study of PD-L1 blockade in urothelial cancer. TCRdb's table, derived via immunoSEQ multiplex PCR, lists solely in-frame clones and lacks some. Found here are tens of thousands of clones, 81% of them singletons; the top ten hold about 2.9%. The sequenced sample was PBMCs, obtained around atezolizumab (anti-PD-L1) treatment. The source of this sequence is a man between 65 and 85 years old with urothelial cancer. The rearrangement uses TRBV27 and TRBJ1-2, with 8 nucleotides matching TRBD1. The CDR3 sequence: CASSRGQGAKGYTF. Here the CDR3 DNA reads TGTGCCAGCAGCCGTGGGCAGGGGGCGAAGGGCTACACCTTC.